These 29 T cell receptor beta chains were all obtained from the same sample, sequenced in a study of shared clonotypes between healthy human individuals (dated by TCRdb to 2018 to 2020). Libraries came from the immunoSEQ multiplex PCR assay. TCRdb obtained this table from immuneACCESS and retained in-frame rearrangements with V and J assigned. These tables miss some clones; where compared with another copy, unresolved V genes account for less than half of the shortfall, and the remainder is unexplained. The table for this sample lists hundreds of thousands of clones; over 90% of them were counted only once. The ten largest clones capture nearly 25% of the sample. CD8 naive samples were obtained by positive selection for CCR7 among CD45RO-negative cells, yielding a CD45RA+CCR7+ population from which TemRA cells were excluded. Sequences were obtained from naive CD8+ T cells sorted from blood. Explained via the paper, the cell subset or site label denotes: CD45RA+CCR7+. Receptor source: a man between 25 and 39 years old in good health.

J is TRBJ2-7 and V is TRBV18, with TRBD1 identical over 8 bases. Germline V lookup: CDR1 KGHSH, CDR2 LQKENI. This CDR3 has 15 residues. V was pared by 4 bases and J by 2 bases, with 7 bases of the junction left unmatched. CDR3 region: CASSLTTGAPYEQYF. The CDR3 region has the DNA TGTGCCAGCTCACTAACGACAGGGGCCCCCTACGAGCAGTACTTC.

This clone occurred once. V and J are TRBV6-1 and TRBJ2-1; no firm D call. The CDR3 totals 16 residues. Trimming cost V 3 bases and J 1 base, with 13 bases left between them. Germline values: CDR1 MNHNS, CDR2 SASEGT. DNA for the CDR3: TGTGCCAGCAGTGATCCGGTCAGTTTTTCCTACAATGAGCAGTTCTTC. This sequence encodes CASSDPVSFSYNEQFF.

A word on this clone: Other DNA sequences in this sample translate to the same CDR3. The chain has TRBV27 and TRBJ2-1; 7 nucleotides align to TRBD2. Germline CDR1 reads MNHEY; CDR2 reads SMNVEV (reference sequence). V was clipped by 3 bases and J by 7 bases; unmatched bases: 3. This CDR3 comprises 13 residues. The CDR3 DNA follows: TGTGCCAGCAGTTTGCAGGGAGGGAATGAGCAGTTCTTC. Amino acid sequence: CASSLQGGNEQFF.

This chain uses TRBV15 with TRBJ2-7, with a tentative D call TRBD2 (6 bases). The V end was cut by 4 bases, the J end by 10 bases, with 20 bases between. The CDR3 is made up of 14 amino acids. Per germline, CDR1 LNHNV and CDR2 YYDKDF (reference sequence). CDR3 sequence (DNA): TGTGCCACCAGCATTGGAGGGGAGGACTCTCGTCAGTACTTC. This codes for CATSIGGEDSRQYF.

V is TRBV28 and J is TRBJ1-3; maybe TRBD1 (6 bases). Germline CDR1 is MDHEN and CDR2 is SYDVKM. The germline V and J ends were trimmed by 8 bases and 0 bases, with 14 bases remaining between them. The CDR3 contains 15 residues. The CDR3 sequence: CASEDSDDSGNTIYF. DNA for the CDR3: TGTGCCAGCGAGGACAGTGATGACTCTGGAAACACCATATATTTT.

For the CDR3, the DNA is TGTGCCACCAGCAGAGCCCTAGCGGGCCCCTACGAGCAGTACTTC. This translates into CATSRALAGPYEQYF. The chain combines TRBV15 with TRBJ2-7; 8 positions agree with TRBD2. CDR3 length equals 15 residues. The germline V gene encodes CDR1 LNHNV and CDR2 YYDKDF (reference sequence). Germline trimming cut 1 base from V and 2 bases from J; bases unmatched to any gene: 4.

On this clone: This specimen includes other DNA sequences encoding the same CDR3. The chain couples TRBV20-1 to TRBJ1-1; D unresolved. This CDR3 spans 10 amino acids. The V and J ends lost 5 bases and 8 bases respectively, with 9 bases between them. CDR1 and CDR2 from the germline V gene are DFQATT and SNEGSKA (reference sequence). As DNA, the CDR3 is TGCAGTGCTCGGGAGCTAGAAGCTTTCTTT. This encodes CSARELEAFF.

The chain has TRBV27 and TRBJ2-7; 7 nucleotides line up with TRBD1. The CDR3 has 14 amino acids. V dropped 6 bases and J dropped 4; count of bases not matched to a gene: 9. The germline V gene encodes CDR1 MNHEY and CDR2 SMNVEV (reference sequence). In DNA form, the CDR3 reads TGTGCCAGCAGCTTCTGGGGACAGAGATACGAGCAGTACTTC. This gives the protein CASSFWGQRYEQYF.

Note on this clone: In the same sample, other DNA sequences code for this CDR3. The rearrangement joins TRBV7-6 to TRBJ2-5; D is unclear. Germline V gene data show CDR1 as SGHVS and CDR2 as FNYEAQ. This CDR3 spans 11 amino acids. V was shortened by 4 bases and J by 8 bases, with 8 bases between the two germline ends. The CDR3 loop is CASSSLETQYF. The CDR3 DNA reads TGTGCCAGCAGCTCCTTAGAAACCCAGTACTTC.

The chain links TRBV7-9 to TRBJ2-5; perhaps TRBD2 as D (5 bases). The CDR3 totals 15 residues. V lost 3 bases and J lost 2, with 13 bases in between. Germline V gene data show CDR1 as SEHNR and CDR2 as FQNEAQ (reference sequence). CDR3 region: CASSLLQRTQETQYF. Here the CDR3 DNA reads TGTGCCAGCAGCTTGTTACAGAGGACTCAAGAGACCCAGTACTTC.

The chain combines TRBV5-1 with TRBJ1-5; 7 bases are shared with TRBD1. CDR1 and CDR2 from the germline V gene are SGHRS and YFSETQ. J was trimmed by 5 bases and V by 0 bases; bases with no gene match: 5. The CDR3 loop spans 15 amino acids. CDR3 in amino acids: CASSLAGQDHQPQHF. As DNA, the CDR3 is TGCGCCAGCAGCTTGGCTGGACAGGACCATCAGCCCCAGCATTTT.

In this sample, this clone turned up a few times. V is TRBV7-9 and J is TRBJ1-5, with 7 bases that match TRBD1. Trimming took 3 bases from V and 4 from J; bases not matched to a gene: 3. CDR1 is SEHNR, CDR2 FQNEAQ, per germline (reference sequence). CDR3 length equals 14 residues. The CDR3 DNA follows: TGTGCCAGCAGCTTCGACAGGGTAAATCAGCCCCAGCATTTT. Amino acids: CASSFDRVNQPQHF.

Worth noting for this clone: At the DNA level, this CDR3 is encoded by other sequences in the same sample as well. The rearrangement uses TRBV9 and TRBJ2-7; TRBD2 is a possible D gene (6 bases). The V and J ends lost 0 bases and 2 bases respectively, with 9 bases between them. The length of the CDR3 is 14 residues. Germline assignment: CDR1 SGDLS and CDR2 YYNGEE. The CDR3 DNA reads TGTGCCAGCAGCGTAGATGGCGGGGCCTACGAGCAGTACTTC. Translation gives CASSVDGGAYEQYF. The full variable domain, completed using reference TRBV9 and TRBJ2-7, is DSGVTQTPKHLITATGQRVTLRCSPRSGDLSVYWYQQSLDQGLQFLIQYYNGEERAKGNILERFSAQQFPDLHSELNLSSLELGDSALYFCASSVDGGAYEQYFGPGTRLTVT.

The CDR3 region has the DNA TGCGCCAGCACAGCGCAAAGCGGCACAGATACGCAGTATTTT. Translation: CASTAQSGTDTQYF. The gene calls are TRBV5-1 and TRBJ2-3; D gene unclear. This CDR3 region has 14 residues. Between the trimmed V and J ends, which lost 6 bases and 1 base, there was a span of 12 bases. Germline loops: CDR1 SGHRS, CDR2 YFSETQ.

This clone was recorded only once. DNA for the CDR3: TGTGCCAGCAGTTACAGTGCGGAGCAGAACAATGAGCAGTTCTTC. Its protein is CASSYSAEQNNEQFF. The V gene is TRBV6-6, the J gene TRBJ2-1; D call uncertain. CDR1 MNHNY and CDR2 SVGAGI come from the germline V gene (reference sequence). There are 15 residues in the CDR3. Trimming removed 2 bases at V and 5 bases at J, with 13 bases between.

The chain joins TRBV4-1 to TRBJ2-3; possible D gene TRBD1, 6 bases. The V gene's germline CDR1 is MGHRA and CDR2 YSYEKL. V lost 4 bases to trimming and J lost 2 bases, with 10 bases between them. The CDR3 is 14 amino acids. CDR3 in amino acids: CASSRQDDTDTQYF. The CDR3 coding sequence is TGCGCCAGCAGCCGACAGGACGACACAGATACGCAGTATTTT.

This chain connects TRBV6-1 to TRBJ1-5; D is ambiguous. The CDR3 has 14 amino acids. Germline CDR1 MNHNS, CDR2 SASEGT. V was trimmed by 6 bases and J by 1 base, leaving 10 bases between them. Written as DNA, the CDR3 is TGTGCCAGCAGGGACCTACGGAGCAATCAGCCCCAGCATTTT. Its translation is CASRDLRSNQPQHF.

This clone was observed once. The chain couples TRBV5-1 to TRBJ2-1; no reliable D call. CDR1 and CDR2 from the germline V gene are SGHRS and YFSETQ. V was trimmed by 4 bases and J by 4 bases, leaving 12 bases between them. This CDR3 is built from 14 residues. The CDR3 DNA follows: TGCGCCAGCAGCCCCCTCGGCAATTACAATGAGCAGTTCTTC. This sequence encodes CASSPLGNYNEQFF. Drawing the rest from reference TRBV5-1 and TRBJ2-1, the complete variable domain is KAGVTQTPRYLIKTRGQQVTLSCSPISGHRSVSWYQQTPGQGLQFLFEYFSETQRNKGNFPGRFSGRQFSNSRSEMNVSTLELGDSALYLCASSPLGNYNEQFFGPGTRLTVL.

V is TRBV14 and J is TRBJ2-3, with 7 bases matching TRBD1. The J segment lost 6 bases and the V segment lost 5 bases, leaving 11 bases of the junction unmatched. The CDR3 is made up of 15 amino acids. Germline CDR1 reads SGHDN; CDR2 reads FVKESK. The CDR3 DNA reads TGTGCCAGCAGCGTCCGGGACAGAGTTTGGGATACGCAGTATTTT. It codes for CASSVRDRVWDTQYF.

The chain employs TRBV7-9 and TRBJ1-1, with 10 nucleotides matching TRBD1. CDR1 is SEHNR, CDR2 FQNEAQ, per germline (reference sequence). The CDR3 extends over 19 amino acids. With 5 bases clipped from V and 3 bases from J, the junction kept 18 bases outside the gene matches. DNA of the CDR3: TGTGCCAGCAGCGCCCCGCTCGCCGGGACAGGGGTGGACGACACTGAAGCTTTCTTT. This gives the protein CASSAPLAGTGVDDTEAFF.

The gene calls are TRBV10-3 and TRBJ2-7, with D perhaps given as TRBD1 or TRBD2 (5 bases each). The CDR3 spans 13 residues. Looked up from germline, CDR1 is ENHRY and CDR2 is SYGVKD. Trimming pared 5 bases from V and 4 bases from J, leaving 12 bases between. The CDR3 region has the DNA TGTGCCATCAGTTGGGACCAAACTTACGAGCAGTACTTC. Its translation is CAISWDQTYEQYF.

Here the CDR3 reads CASREFSTGGTEAFF. DNA for the CDR3: TGTGCCAGCAGAGAATTTTCCACAGGGGGCACTGAAGCTTTCTTT. The chain combines TRBV7-8 with TRBJ1-1; 8 bases are shared with TRBD1. Trimming cost V 6 bases and J 4 bases; bases outside gene matches: 10. Germline CDR1 reads SGHVS; CDR2 reads FQNEAQ. CDR3 length equals 15 residues.

The J gene is TRBJ2-1, the V gene TRBV9, with D possibly being TRBD1 (5 bases). CDR1 and CDR2 (germline): SGDLS, YYNGEE. V gave up 1 base and J gave up 5 bases, with 16 bases separating them. The CDR3 length is 16 residues. The DNA of the CDR3 is TGTGCCAGCAGCGTAAACCGGCAGGGTCTACACAATGAGCAGTTCTTC. This gives the protein CASSVNRQGLHNEQFF.

V gene TRBV19 combines with J gene TRBJ2-7; D is unclear. Trimming shortened V by 5 bases and J by 0 bases, and 11 bases separated the two germline ends. The CDR3 is 14 residues long. CDR1 is LNHDA, CDR2 SQIVND, per germline (reference sequence). The DNA of the CDR3 is TGTGCCAGTAGTGGAGCGAGCAGCTCCTACGAGCAGTACTTC. This translates into CASSGASSSYEQYF.

The gene calls are TRBV5-1 and TRBJ1-2; 7 bases line up with TRBD1. V lost 4 bases and J lost 6; bases outside the gene matches: 6. Per germline, CDR1 SGHRS and CDR2 YFSETQ. The CDR3 runs 13 residues. The chain's CDR3 is CASSTGQANGYTF. The DNA of the CDR3 is TGCGCCAGCAGCACCGGACAGGCCAATGGCTACACCTTC. Looking up the rest from reference TRBV5-1 and TRBJ1-2 gives the full variable domain: KAGVTQTPRYLIKTRGQQVTLSCSPISGHRSVSWYQQTPGQGLQFLFEYFSETQRNKGNFPGRFSGRQFSNSRSEMNVSTLELGDSALYLCASSTGQANGYTFGSGTRLTVV.

V gene TRBV10-2 combines with J gene TRBJ2-5; no definite D call. The ends were cut back, 6 bases at V and 4 bases at J, with 6 bases in the middle. Germline CDR1 is WSHSY and CDR2 is SAAADI. The CDR3 spans 11 residues. As DNA, the CDR3 is TGCGCCAGCAGCCAGGCAGAGACCCAGTACTTC. Translation: CASSQAETQYF.

V usage is TRBV25-1 and J usage is TRBJ1-1; the match to TRBD1 covers 7 bases. Trimming took 6 bases from V and 4 from J; bases not matched to a gene: 5. There are 13 residues in the CDR3. The V gene's germline CDR1 is MGHDK and CDR2 SYGVNS. The CDR3 protein is CASSGDRVTEAFF. CDR3 DNA: TGTGCCAGCAGCGGTGACAGGGTCACTGAAGCTTTCTTT. Filled out from reference TRBV25-1 and TRBJ1-1, the complete variable domain reads EADIYQTPRYLVIGTGKKITLECSQTMGHDKMYWYQQDPGMELHLIHYSYGVNSTEKGDLSSESTVSRIRTEHFPLTLESARPSHTSQYLCASSGDRVTEAFFGQGTRLTVV.

This chain links TRBV4-1 with TRBJ1-5, with D possibly matching TRBD1 (5 bases). V lost 4 bases and J lost 4, with 11 bases in between. The CDR3 runs to 14 residues. In germline, CDR1 is MGHRA, CDR2 YSYEKL. CDR3 amino acids: CASSLVGGNQPQHF. Written as DNA, the CDR3 is TGCGCCAGCAGCCTCGTTGGGGGTAATCAGCCCCAGCATTTT.

The rearrangement joins TRBV7-8 to TRBJ2-1; D is uncertain. Germline CDR1 reads SGHVS; CDR2 reads FQNEAQ. The V gene lost 10 bases and the J gene lost 5 bases, with 15 bases spanning the gap. The CDR3 is 13 residues long. The CDR3 loop is CAITMGTNNEQFF. The CDR3 coding sequence is TGTGCCATCACGATGGGTACGAACAATGAGCAGTTCTTC.